These 10 T cell receptor beta chains originate from one sample sequenced in a study of T-cell memory formation after mild COVID-19. TCRdb re-derived calls from the 5' RACE reads in MiXCR, one entry per CDR3 protein. This table holds about 340,000 distinct CDR3 sequences, around 21% found once. Sequencing was done on a sample of PBMCs or a T cell subset sorted from them (not recorded which). The receptors originated from an adult woman who had mild COVID-19 (a few samples of this study predate the infection). Cell type and time point are not known.

Only a few counts were recorded for this clonotype. The rearrangement joins TRBV6-6 to TRBJ2-1; 10 bases align to TRBD2. The V gene's germline CDR1 is MNHNY and CDR2 SVGAGI (reference sequence). The CDR3 extends over 12 amino acids. The V segment lost 8 bases and the J segment 9 bases; nucleotides outside the gene matches: 4. CDR3 residues: CASQRGGPEQFF. DNA for the CDR3: TGTGCCAGCCAGCGGGGGGGGCCTGAGCAGTTCTTC.

The rearrangement joins TRBV4-2 to TRBJ2-5, with unresolved D. The germline V gene has CDR1 LGHNA and CDR2 YNFKEQ. This CDR3 spans 15 amino acids. Trimming took off 0 bases at V and 0 bases at J, with 8 bases between the two ends. CDR3 sequence reads: CASSQDRAYQETQYF. CDR3 nucleotide sequence: TGTGCCAGCAGCCAAGATCGCGCGTACCAAGAGACCCAGTACTTC.

This clonotype has only a few counts. The rearrangement joins TRBV3-1 to TRBJ2-7; D is unresolved. The CDR3 runs to 12 residues. The V end lost 4 bases, the J end lost 7 bases, and 11 bases lay between the germline ends. CDR1 and CDR2 from the germline V gene are LGHDT and YNNKEL (reference sequence). The DNA of the CDR3 is TGTGCCAGCAGCCTCGGCCCAGCTGAGCAGTACTTC. This sequence encodes CASSLGPAEQYF.

This clonotype was found a few times. This rearrangement joins TRBV15 to TRBJ2-7; TRBD2 matches 7 bases. This CDR3 has 13 residues. Germline-derived CDR1 and CDR2 are LNHNV and YYDKDF (reference sequence). J gave up 0 bases and V 8 bases, and 4 bases lay outside the gene matches. This CDR3 is CATSLAVSYEQYF. The CDR3 DNA is TGTGCCACCTCTCTAGCGGTCTCCTACGAGCAGTACTTC.

V gene TRBV10-3 combines with J gene TRBJ1-1; 7 bases fit TRBD1. Germline-derived CDR1 and CDR2 are ENHRY and SYGVKD. Germline trimming cut 6 bases from V and 0 bases from J; bases unmatched to any gene: 7. The CDR3 runs 15 residues. CDR3 protein: CAIRETGTVNTEAFF. CDR3 nucleotide sequence: TGTGCCATCAGGGAAACCGGGACAGTGAACACTGAAGCTTTCTTT.

This clonotype occurred a few times. This sequence joins TRBV7-9 and TRBJ2-7; D could derive from TRBD1 or TRBD2 (6 bases each). Trimming pared 1 base from V and 3 bases from J, leaving 16 bases between. This CDR3 comprises 16 residues. The V gene's germline CDR1 is SEHNR and CDR2 FQNEAQ (reference sequence). For the CDR3, the DNA is TGTGCCAGCAGCTTAGGTGGGGGGCTCTACAACTACGAGCAGTACTTC. Its translation is CASSLGGGLYNYEQYF.

The chain couples TRBV6-5 to TRBJ2-6, with 9 bases aligning to TRBD1. Trimming removed 5 bases from V and 1 base from J; junction bases left unmatched: 3. The CDR3 extends over 16 amino acids. CDR1 is MNHEY and CDR2 is SVGAGI in the germline V gene. The CDR3 coding sequence is TGTGCCAGCAGTCGGGGACAGGGTTCTGGGGCCAACGTCCTGACTTTC. Translation gives CASSRGQGSGANVLTF.

The chain combines TRBV11-2 with TRBJ2-5; TRBD2 matches at 11 bases. The V gene's germline CDR1 is SGHAT and CDR2 FQNNGV. The V and J ends lost 5 bases and 2 bases, in that order; junction bases with no gene match: 4. This CDR3 has 15 amino acids. CDR3 region: CASSPSGGPQETQYF. The CDR3 DNA is TGTGCCAGCAGCCCTAGCGGGGGGCCTCAAGAGACCCAGTACTTC. The variable domain in full, completed from reference TRBV11-2 and TRBJ2-5, reads EAGVAQSPRYKIIEKRQSVAFWCNPISGHATLYWYQQILGQGPKLLIQFQNNGVVDDSQLPKDRFSAERLKGVDSTLKIQPAKLEDSAVYLCASSPSGGPQETQYFGPGTRLLVL.

This chain links TRBV7-9 with TRBJ1-5, with TRBD1 matching 7 bases. CDR1 and CDR2 from the germline V gene are SEHNR and FQNEAQ (reference sequence). This CDR3 comprises 15 residues. V lost 5 bases to trimming and J lost 1 base; unmatched junction nucleotides: 5. The CDR3 loop is CASSRGQASNQPQHF. CDR3 in DNA: TGTGCCAGCAGCCGTGGACAGGCAAGCAATCAGCCCCAGCATTTT.

This clonotype has just a few counts. V is TRBV5-5 and J is TRBJ2-2; D uncertain. V lost 5 bases and J lost 2, with 10 bases in between. The length of the CDR3 is 14 residues. Germline V gene lookup returns CDR1 SGHKS and CDR2 YYEKEE (reference sequence). In DNA form, the CDR3 reads TGTGCCAGCAGTCCCGCCTATAACACCGGGGAGCTGTTTTTT. Amino acid sequence: CASSPAYNTGELFF.